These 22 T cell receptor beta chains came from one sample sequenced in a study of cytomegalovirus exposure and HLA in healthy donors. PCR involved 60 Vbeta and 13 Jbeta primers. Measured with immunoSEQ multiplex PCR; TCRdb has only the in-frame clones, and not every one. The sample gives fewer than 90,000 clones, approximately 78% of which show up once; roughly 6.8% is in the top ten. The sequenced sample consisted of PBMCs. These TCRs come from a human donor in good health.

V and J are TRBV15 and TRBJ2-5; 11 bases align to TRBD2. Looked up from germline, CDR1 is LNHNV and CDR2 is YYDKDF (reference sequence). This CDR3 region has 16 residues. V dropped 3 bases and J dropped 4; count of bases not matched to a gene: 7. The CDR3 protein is CATSRAGTSGGETQYF. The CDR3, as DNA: TGTGCCACCAGCAGGGCTGGGACTAGCGGTGGAGAGACCCAGTACTTC.

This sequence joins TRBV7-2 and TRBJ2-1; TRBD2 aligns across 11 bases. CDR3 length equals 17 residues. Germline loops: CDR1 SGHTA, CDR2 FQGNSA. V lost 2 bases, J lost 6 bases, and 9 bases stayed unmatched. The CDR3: CASSLSTSGGTANEQFF. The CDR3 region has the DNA TGTGCCAGCAGCTTAAGTACTAGCGGGGGTACCGCCAATGAGCAGTTCTTC.

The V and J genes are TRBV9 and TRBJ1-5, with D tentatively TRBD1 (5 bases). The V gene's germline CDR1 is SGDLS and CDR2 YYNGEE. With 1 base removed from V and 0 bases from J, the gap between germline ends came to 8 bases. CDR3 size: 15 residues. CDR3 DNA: TGTGCCAGCAGCGTATCGGGGGATAGCAATCAGCCCCAGCATTTT. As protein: CASSVSGDSNQPQHF.

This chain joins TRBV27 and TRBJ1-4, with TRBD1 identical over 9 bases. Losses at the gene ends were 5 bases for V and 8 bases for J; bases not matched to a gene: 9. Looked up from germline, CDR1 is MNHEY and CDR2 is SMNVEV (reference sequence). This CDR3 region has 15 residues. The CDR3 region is CASSPRDRAGEKLFF. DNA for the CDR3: TGTGCCAGCAGTCCCAGGGACAGGGCGGGCGAAAAACTGTTTTTT.

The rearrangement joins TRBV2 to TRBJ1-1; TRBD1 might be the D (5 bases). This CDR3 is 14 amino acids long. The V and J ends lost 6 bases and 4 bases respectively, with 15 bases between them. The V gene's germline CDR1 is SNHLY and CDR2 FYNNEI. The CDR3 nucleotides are TGTGCCAGCAGAGGGACTTCCCCGGGCACTGAAGCTTTCTTT. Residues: CASRGTSPGTEAFF.

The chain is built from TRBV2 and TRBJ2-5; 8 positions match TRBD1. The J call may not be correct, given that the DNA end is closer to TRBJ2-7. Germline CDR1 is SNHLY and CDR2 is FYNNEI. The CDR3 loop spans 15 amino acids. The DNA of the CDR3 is TGTGCCAGCAGCACGGGACAGGCGAGCTCCTACGAGCAGTACTTC. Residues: CASSTGQASSYEQYF.

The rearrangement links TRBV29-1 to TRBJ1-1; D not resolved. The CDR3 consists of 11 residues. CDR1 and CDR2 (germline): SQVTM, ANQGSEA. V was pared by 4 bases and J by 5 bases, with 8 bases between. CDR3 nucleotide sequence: TGCAGCGTTGGGGCGGGGACTGAAGCTTTCTTT. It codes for CSVGAGTEAFF.

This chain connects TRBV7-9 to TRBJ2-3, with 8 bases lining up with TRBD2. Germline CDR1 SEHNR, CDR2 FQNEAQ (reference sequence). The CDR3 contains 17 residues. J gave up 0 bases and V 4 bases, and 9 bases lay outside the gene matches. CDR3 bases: TGTGCCAGCAGCTCCCTCGCGGGGGGAATTAGCACAGATACGCAGTATTTT. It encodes CASSSLAGGISTDTQYF.

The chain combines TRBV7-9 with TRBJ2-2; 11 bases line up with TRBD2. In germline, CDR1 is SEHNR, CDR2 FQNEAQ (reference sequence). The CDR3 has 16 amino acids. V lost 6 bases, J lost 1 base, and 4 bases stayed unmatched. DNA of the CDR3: TGTGCCAGCAGTACTAGCGGGGGACTGAACACCGGGGAGCTGTTTTTT. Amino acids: CASSTSGGLNTGELFF.

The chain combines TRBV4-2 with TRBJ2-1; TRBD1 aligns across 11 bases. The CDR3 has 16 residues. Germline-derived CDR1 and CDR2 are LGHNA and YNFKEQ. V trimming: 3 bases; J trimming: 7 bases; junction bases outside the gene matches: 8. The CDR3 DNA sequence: TGTGCCAGCAGCCAGATTGTTGGGACAGGGGGAAATGAGCAGTTCTTC. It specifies CASSQIVGTGGNEQFF.

The chain's CDR3 is CASSKGQGAYNEQFF. DNA for the CDR3: TGTGCCAGTAGTAAGGGACAGGGGGCTTACAATGAGCAGTTCTTC. The gene calls are TRBV19 and TRBJ2-1; TRBD1 agrees at 12 bases. V lost 4 bases, J lost 4 bases, and 2 bases stayed unmatched. CDR1 is LNHDA, CDR2 SQIVND, per germline (reference sequence). CDR3 length equals 15 residues.

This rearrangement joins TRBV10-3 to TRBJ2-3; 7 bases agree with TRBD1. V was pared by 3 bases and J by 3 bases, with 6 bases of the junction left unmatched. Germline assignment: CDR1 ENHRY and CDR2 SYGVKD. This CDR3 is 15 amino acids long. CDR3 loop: CAISELGGGTDTQYF. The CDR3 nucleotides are TGTGCCATCAGTGAATTAGGGGGCGGGACAGATACGCAGTATTTT.

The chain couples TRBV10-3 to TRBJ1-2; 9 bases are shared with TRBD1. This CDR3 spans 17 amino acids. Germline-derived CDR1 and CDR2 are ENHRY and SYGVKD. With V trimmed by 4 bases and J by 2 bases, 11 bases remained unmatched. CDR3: CAISGTGQGRSNYGYTF. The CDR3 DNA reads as TGTGCCATCAGTGGAACGGGACAGGGTAGATCGAACTATGGCTACACCTTC.

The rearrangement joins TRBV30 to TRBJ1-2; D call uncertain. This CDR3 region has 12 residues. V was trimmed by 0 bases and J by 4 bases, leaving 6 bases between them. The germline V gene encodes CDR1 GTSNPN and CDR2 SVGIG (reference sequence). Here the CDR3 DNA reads TGTGCCTGGAGTGTACACAGCTATGGCTACACCTTC. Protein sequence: CAWSVHSYGYTF.

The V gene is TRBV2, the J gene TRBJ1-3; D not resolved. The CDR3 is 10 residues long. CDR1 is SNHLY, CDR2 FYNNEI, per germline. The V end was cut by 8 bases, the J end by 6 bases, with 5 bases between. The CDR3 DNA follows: TGTGCCAGCGGAGAAAACACCATATATTTT. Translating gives CASGENTIYF.

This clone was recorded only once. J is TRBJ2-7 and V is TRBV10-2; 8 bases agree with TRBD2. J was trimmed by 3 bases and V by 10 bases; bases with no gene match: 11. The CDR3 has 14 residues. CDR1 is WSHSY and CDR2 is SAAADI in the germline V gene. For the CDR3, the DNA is TGCGCCACGGGGGAAGCGGGGGCCGGCTACGAGCAGTACTTC. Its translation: CATGEAGAGYEQYF.

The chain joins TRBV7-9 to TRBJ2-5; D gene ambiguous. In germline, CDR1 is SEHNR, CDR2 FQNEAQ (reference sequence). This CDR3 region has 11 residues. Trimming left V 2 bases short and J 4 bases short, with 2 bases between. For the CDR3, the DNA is TGTGCCAGCAGCTTACTAGAGACCCAGTACTTC. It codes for CASSLLETQYF.

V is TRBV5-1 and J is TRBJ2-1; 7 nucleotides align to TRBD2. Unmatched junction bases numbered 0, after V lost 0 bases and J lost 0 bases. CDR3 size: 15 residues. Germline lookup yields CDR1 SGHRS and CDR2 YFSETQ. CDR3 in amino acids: CASSLGLASYNEQFF. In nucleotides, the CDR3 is TGCGCCAGCAGCTTGGGACTAGCCTCCTACAATGAGCAGTTCTTC.

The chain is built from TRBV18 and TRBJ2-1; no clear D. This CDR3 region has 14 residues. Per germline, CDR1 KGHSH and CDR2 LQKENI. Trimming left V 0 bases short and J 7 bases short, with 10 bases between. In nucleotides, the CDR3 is TGTGCCAGCTCACCACCGTCCCTTTCGAATGAGCAGTTCTTC. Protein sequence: CASSPPSLSNEQFF.

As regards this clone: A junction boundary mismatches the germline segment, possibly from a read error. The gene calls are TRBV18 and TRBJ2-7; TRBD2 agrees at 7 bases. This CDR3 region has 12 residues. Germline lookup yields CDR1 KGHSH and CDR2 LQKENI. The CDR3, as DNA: TGTGCCAGTTCACGGACTAGCTACGAGCAGTACTTC. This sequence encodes CASSRTSYEQYF.

CDR3 sequence (DNA): TGTGCCAGCTCACCTCGGACACTCTATAATTCACCCCTCCACTTT. This encodes CASSPRTLYNSPLHF. V is TRBV18 and J is TRBJ1-6; weak D call: TRBD1 (5 bases). CDR3 length: 15 amino acids. CDR1 is KGHSH, CDR2 LQKENI, per germline. V was clipped by 3 bases and J by 3 bases, with 9 bases between them.

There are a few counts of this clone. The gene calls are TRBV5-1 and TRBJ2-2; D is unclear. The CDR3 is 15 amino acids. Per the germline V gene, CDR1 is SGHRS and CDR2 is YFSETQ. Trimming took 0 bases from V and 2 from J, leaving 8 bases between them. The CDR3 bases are TGCGCCAGCAGCTTGGACTTGATTAACACCGGGGAGCTGTTTTTT. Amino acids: CASSLDLINTGELFF.